The source of this T cell receptor (beta chain) is a study of OX40 agonist ivuxolimab in advanced cancers. Study-level information: Eligibility rules accepted prior anti-PD-1, anti-PD-L1 or anti-CTLA-4 therapy, and around 38% had some. Study outcomes and limitations: Low normalized T-cell clonal expansion was also seen in some nonresponders. On average, CD8+ T cells showed a greater number of expanded clones than CD4+.

Measured with immunoSEQ multiplex PCR; TCRdb has only the in-frame clones, and not every one. The sample records some 110,000 clones, around 93% being singletons. Germline values: CDR1 LNHDA, CDR2 SQIVND (reference sequence). The CDR3 is 18 amino acids. V lost 2 bases, J lost 0 bases, and 12 bases stayed unmatched. To note about this clone: Its antigen remains unidentified.

The chain has TRBV19 and TRBJ2-7; TRBD2 matches at 8 bases. The sequence was obtained from an adult with an advanced solid tumor such as melanoma, head and neck, liver or kidney cancer. The starting material was CD4+ or CD8+ T cells sorted from blood, obtained in a trial of the OX40 agonist ivuxolimab. CDR3 in DNA: TGTGCCAGTAGTATACGAGGTAGCGGGAACCTGGACTCCTACGAGCAGTACTTC. This sequence encodes CASSIRGSGNLDSYEQYF.